This T cell receptor beta chain came from a study of blood T cells in healthy people across ages. This clonotype was seen a few times. The CDR3 contains 14 residues. Germline-derived CDR1 and CDR2 are SGHTA and FQGNSA. The V gene lost 5 bases and the J gene lost 2 bases, with 12 bases spanning the gap. Sample-barcoded 5' priming and a J-beta primer mix drove a second PCR of roughly 6 to 12 cycles. TCRdb independently ran MiXCR on the 5' RACE reads; one entry per CDR3 protein. This sample carries 1.8 million or so distinct CDR3 sequences, about two fifths of them seen once, and the ten largest clones take 23%.

The V gene is TRBV7-2, the J gene TRBJ1-2; D uncertain. This receptor was taken from a human donor in good health. The sequenced sample consisted of blood. The chain's CDR3 is CASSKEGRNYGYTF. CDR3 nucleotides: TGTGCCAGCAGCAAGGAGGGTAGGAACTATGGCTACACCTTC. Based on the CDR3 plus reference TRBV7-2 and TRBJ1-2, the full variable domain is GAGVSQSPSNKVTEKGKDVELRCDPISGHTALYWYRQSLGQGLEFLIYFQGNSAPDKSGLPSDRFSAERTGGSVSTLTIQRTQQEDSAVYLCASSKEGRNYGYTFGSGTRLTVV.